This T cell receptor (beta chain) was sequenced for a study of T-cell memory formation after mild COVID-19. Points on this clonotype: What it recognizes is unknown.

With constant-segment primers, 5'RACE yielded cDNA libraries of TCR alpha and TCR beta that carried sample barcodes and UMIs. TCRdb processed the 5' RACE reads anew with MiXCR; each CDR3 protein has one entry. The sample has 430,000 or so distinct CDR3 sequences, 20% to 25% seen once. The CDR3 has 15 residues. Per germline, CDR1 SGHRS and CDR2 YFSETQ. V was trimmed by 5 bases and J by 4 bases, leaving 16 bases between them. Study-wide results and limits: The study detected some responding clones in pre-infection memory, suggesting cross-reactive memory joined.

This receptor was taken from an adult woman who had mild COVID-19 (a few samples of this study predate the infection). Cell type and time point are not known. This rearrangement joins TRBV5-1 to TRBJ2-1; D remains unclear. Specimen: PBMCs or a T cell subset sorted from them (not recorded which). In nucleotides, the CDR3 is TGCGCCAGCAGGGACCAACAAGCAATTTACAATGAGCAGTTCTTC. Residues: CASRDQQAIYNEQFF. Full variable domain (outside the CDR3, taken from reference TRBV5-1 and TRBJ2-1): KAGVTQTPRYLIKTRGQQVTLSCSPISGHRSVSWYQQTPGQGLQFLFEYFSETQRNKGNFPGRFSGRQFSNSRSEMNVSTLELGDSALYLCASRDQQAIYNEQFFGPGTRLTVL.